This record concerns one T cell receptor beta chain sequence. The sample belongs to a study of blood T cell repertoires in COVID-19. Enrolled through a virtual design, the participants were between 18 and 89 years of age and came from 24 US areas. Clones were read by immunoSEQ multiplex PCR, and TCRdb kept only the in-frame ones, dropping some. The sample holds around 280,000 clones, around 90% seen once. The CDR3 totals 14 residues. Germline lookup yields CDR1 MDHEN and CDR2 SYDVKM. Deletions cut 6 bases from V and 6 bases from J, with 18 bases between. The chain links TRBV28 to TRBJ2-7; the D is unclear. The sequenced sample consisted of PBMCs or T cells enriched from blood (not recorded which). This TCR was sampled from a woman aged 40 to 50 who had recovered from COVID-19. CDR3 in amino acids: CASSYDMGIGEQYF. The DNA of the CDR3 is TGTGCCAGCAGCTATGACATGGGCATCGGCGAGCAGTACTTC.